These 10 T cell receptor beta chains were all obtained from the same sample, sequenced in a study of CD8 T cells in ankylosing spondylitis. Study-level results: One TCR beta motif, made up of seven to nine highly homologous variants, appeared characteristic of ankylosing spondylitis blood.

Their antigens remain unidentified. TCRdb reanalysed the 5' RACE reads using MiXCR and keeps one entry per CDR3 protein. The sample lists 330,000 or so distinct CDR3 sequences, less than 10% occurring once. The sample was blood, either unsorted or a sorted T cell fraction (not recorded which). The receptors were gathered from a male donor with ankylosing spondylitis.

This clonotype was counted ten times or more. The chain joins TRBV29-1 to TRBJ2-3, with D unclear. Trimming removed 7 bases at V and 0 bases at J, with 17 bases between. The CDR3 is 15 amino acids. The germline gives CDR1 SQVTM, CDR2 ANQGSEA. CDR3 residues: CSASSGGASTDTQYF. In nucleotides, the CDR3 is TGCAGCGCTTCCTCCGGCGGAGCTAGCACAGATACGCAGTATTTT.

CDR3 amino acids: CASSGRGLAGLYEQYF. The CDR3 nucleotides are TGTGCCAGCAGTGGAAGAGGACTAGCGGGACTCTACGAGCAGTACTTC. This chain connects TRBV6-2 or TRBV6-3 to TRBJ2-7, with 12 nucleotides matching TRBD2. The CDR3 totals 16 residues. From germline, CDR1 is MNHEY and CDR2 SVGEGT. Germline trimming cut 5 bases from V and 3 bases from J; bases unmatched to any gene: 8.

The sample holds a few counts of this clonotype. The CDR3 loop is CSAKSPGQGYTEAFF. The CDR3 nucleotides read TGCAGTGCTAAAAGCCCGGGACAGGGGTACACTGAAGCTTTCTTT. V is TRBV20-1 and J is TRBJ1-1, with 10 bases aligning to TRBD1. CDR3 length equals 15 residues. Per germline, CDR1 DFQATT and CDR2 SNEGSKA (reference sequence). Trimming at V came to 4 bases and at J to 3 bases, leaving 8 bases not matched to a gene.

This chain uses TRBV29-1 with TRBJ2-2; TRBD2 matches 13 bases. V gave up 4 bases and J gave up 3 bases; unmatched junction bases: 8. The CDR3 has 17 residues. Germline V CDR1 and CDR2: SQVTM, ANQGSEA. This chain's CDR3 is CSVVETSGRSHTGELFF. CDR3 in DNA: TGCAGCGTTGTCGAGACTAGCGGGAGGTCGCACACCGGGGAGCTGTTTTTT.

The table lists this clonotype with many counts. The chain links TRBV29-1 to TRBJ2-7; D might be TRBD1 (5 bases). Germline V gene lookup returns CDR1 SQVTM and CDR2 ANQGSEA. The CDR3 totals 11 residues. Trimming removed 6 bases at V and 6 bases at J, with 12 bases between. CDR3 bases: TGCAGCGTGGGCAGGGTGGGCGAGCAGTACTTC. This sequence encodes CSVGRVGEQYF.

This clonotype was found many times. The rearrangement links TRBV20-1 to TRBJ2-2, with 7 bases lining up with TRBD2. This CDR3 region has 14 residues. Trimming cost V 2 bases and J 1 base; bases outside gene matches: 1. The germline CDR1 and CDR2 sequences are DFQATT and SNEGSKA (reference sequence). CDR3 DNA sequence: TGCAGTGCTAGAACTAGCGAGAACACCGGGGAGCTGTTTTTT. Protein sequence: CSARTSENTGELFF.

The chain combines TRBV11-2 with TRBJ2-3, with D hard to call. CDR3 length: 14 amino acids. Looked up from germline, CDR1 is SGHAT and CDR2 is FQNNGV. Trimming pared 5 bases from V and 9 bases from J, leaving 18 bases between. The CDR3 spells CASSPSTTLDTQYF. CDR3 DNA sequence: TGTGCCAGCAGCCCGAGCACCACGCTCGACACGCAGTATTTT.

The chain carries TRBV12-3 or TRBV12-4 and TRBJ2-2; unclear D gene. V lost 3 bases and J 6 bases, leaving 11 bases between the germline ends. The CDR3 is 14 amino acids. The CDR3 nucleotides are TGTGCCAGCAGTTTCCAGCAGACCGCCGGGGAGCTGTTTTTT. Translating gives CASSFQQTAGELFF.

V is TRBV20-1 and J is TRBJ1-5; D call uncertain. The CDR3 is 17 residues long. The V end was cut by 3 bases, the J end by 0 bases, with 18 bases between. Germline lookup yields CDR1 DFQATT and CDR2 SNEGSKA (reference sequence). CDR3 loop: CSASRGLFGDSNQPQHF. The CDR3 DNA is TGCAGTGCTAGCCGTGGCCTGTTCGGGGATAGCAATCAGCCCCAGCATTTT.

The chain employs TRBV7-2 and TRBJ2-7; no reliable D call. The germline CDR1 and CDR2 sequences are SGHTA and FQGNSA. The CDR3 is 11 amino acids. The ends were cut back, 5 bases at V and 3 bases at J, with 5 bases in the middle. The CDR3 is CASSPIYEQYF. The CDR3 DNA is TGTGCCAGCAGCCCAATCTACGAGCAGTACTTC.